The following is a T cell receptor (beta chain) sequence with its context. The data originate from a study of control samples from healthy donors and cancer patients. Trimming took 0 bases from V and 6 from J, leaving 9 bases between them. The CDR3 has 13 amino acids. In germline, CDR1 is SGHTS, CDR2 YDEGEE. Data came from immunoSEQ multiplex PCR; TCRdb stores just in-frame clones and leaves some out. The data contain 100,000 to 120,000 clones, roughly 90% of them singletons. Sequenced sample: PBMCs. This clonotype was obtained from a woman between 55 and 75 years old with lung cancer. The gene calls are TRBV5-8 and TRBJ1-1; maybe TRBD1 (5 bases). CDR3 bases: TGTGCCAGCAGCTTGGAGCGGGGGGCTGAAGCTTTCTTT. This encodes CASSLERGAEAFF. Full variable domain (missing parts from reference TRBV5-8 and TRBJ1-1): EAGVTQSPTHLIKTRGQQATLRCSPISGHTSVYWYQQALGLGLQFLLWYDEGEERNRGNFPPRFSGRQFPNYSSELNVNALELEDSALYLCASSLERGAEAFFGQGTRLTVV.